The 13 T cell receptor beta chains below were found in one sample sequenced in a study of blood T cell repertoires in COVID-19. The method was immunoSEQ multiplex PCR; TCRdb's version includes in-frame clones alone and lacks a portion of them. The sample shows about 150,000 clones, 83% of them seen only once. Source material: peripheral blood. The origin of the receptors is a woman aged 70 to 79 who had recovered from COVID-19.

The V gene is TRBV7-3, the J gene TRBJ2-1; 13 bases line up with TRBD2. The germline CDR1 and CDR2 sequences are SGHTA and FQGTGA. The CDR3 is 18 amino acids. The ends lost 4 bases at V and 8 bases at J; junction bases unmatched: 14. CDR3 sequence reads: CASSSSTSGRRVLDEQFF. The CDR3 region has the DNA TGTGCCAGCAGCTCCTCGACTAGCGGGAGGCGGGTTTTGGATGAGCAGTTCTTC.

V is TRBV6-5 and J is TRBJ1-3, with 8 nucleotides matching TRBD1. J lost 2 bases, V lost 4 bases, and 4 bases had no gene match. CDR1 and CDR2 (germline): MNHEY, SVGAGI. The CDR3 sequence is 15 residues long. The CDR3 region has the DNA TGTGCCAGCAGTTCCACAGGGGGGGCTGGAAACACCATATATTTT. Translating gives CASSSTGGAGNTIYF.

The V call is TRBV2, the J call TRBJ1-2, with 7 nucleotides matching TRBD1. The CDR3 contains 16 residues. Germline V lookup: CDR1 SNHLY, CDR2 FYNNEI. V was pared by 6 bases and J by 2 bases, with 12 bases of the junction left unmatched. In nucleotides, the CDR3 is TGTGCCAGCAGCCCAGGGGGTTCCGCCACCAACTATGGCTACACCTTC. It encodes CASSPGGSATNYGYTF.

The J gene is TRBJ2-3, the V gene TRBV5-1; the match to TRBD2 covers 9 bases. Germline V gene lookup returns CDR1 SGHRS and CDR2 YFSETQ. V trimming: 9 bases; J trimming: 2 bases; junction bases outside the gene matches: 10. This CDR3 region has 15 residues. The CDR3 reads CATATGGGDTDTQYF. The CDR3 DNA reads as TGCGCCACCGCCACTGGCGGGGGGGACACAGATACGCAGTATTTT.

The chain joins TRBV5-1 to TRBJ1-2, with D perhaps TRBD1 (5 bases). The CDR3 is 15 amino acids. CDR1 and CDR2 from the germline V gene are SGHRS and YFSETQ. V shed 1 base and J shed 4 bases, with 14 bases lying between them. CDR3 residues: CASSLMGGSSYGYTF. The CDR3, as DNA: TGCGCCAGCAGCTTGATGGGGGGGTCGAGCTATGGCTACACCTTC.

The rearrangement joins TRBV5-1 to TRBJ2-1, with 9 bases fitting TRBD1. The junction had 2 bases not matched to a gene; V was cut back by 2 bases and J by 8 bases. Germline V lookup: CDR1 SGHRS, CDR2 YFSETQ. The CDR3 runs to 13 residues. CDR3 region: CASSFTGGYEQFF. CDR3 DNA sequence: TGCGCCAGCAGCTTTACAGGGGGCTATGAGCAGTTCTTC.

This CDR3 reads CAISESRDGTNYGYTF. CDR3 DNA sequence: TGTGCCATCAGTGAGTCCCGGGATGGTACTAACTATGGCTACACCTTC. The chain recombines TRBV10-3 with TRBJ1-2; no clear D gene. CDR1 is ENHRY and CDR2 is SYGVKD in the germline V gene. Between the trimmed V and J ends, which lost 0 bases and 0 bases, there was a span of 11 bases. The CDR3 loop spans 16 amino acids.

J is TRBJ2-5 and V is TRBV19; TRBD2 matches at 9 bases. Per germline, CDR1 LNHDA and CDR2 SQIVND (reference sequence). The CDR3 extends over 16 amino acids. Trimming cost V 4 bases and J 7 bases; bases outside gene matches: 13. In DNA, the CDR3 is TGTGCCAGTAGTACCCTTAGCGGGAGTAACCCGGTGACCCAGTACTTC. This encodes CASSTLSGSNPVTQYF.

The chain combines TRBV10-3 with TRBJ2-7; 8 bases align to TRBD1. Germline V lookup: CDR1 ENHRY, CDR2 SYGVKD. CDR3 length: 15 amino acids. Germline trimming cut 6 bases from V and 1 base from J; bases unmatched to any gene: 8. The CDR3 loop is CAIREDRGLSYEQYF. CDR3 DNA sequence: TGTGCCATCAGGGAAGACAGGGGCTTATCCTACGAGCAGTACTTC.

The chain joins TRBV15 to TRBJ2-3; D perhaps matches TRBD1 (6 bases). This CDR3 has 14 residues. With 8 bases removed from V and 0 bases from J, the gap between germline ends came to 12 bases. From germline, CDR1 is LNHNV and CDR2 YYDKDF (reference sequence). The CDR3 is CATGGHRSTDTQYF. For the CDR3, the DNA is TGTGCCACCGGGGGACACCGGAGCACAGATACGCAGTATTTT.

In its sample, this clone was seen a few times. The CDR3 sequence: CASSTRTGRSSSNQPQHF. The CDR3 nucleotides are TGTGCCAGCAGCACAAGGACAGGGAGATCGAGTAGCAATCAGCCCCAGCATTTT. This chain joins TRBV5-6 and TRBJ1-5; 8 bases line up with TRBD1. The CDR3 is 18 residues long. Per germline, CDR1 SGHDT and CDR2 YYEEEE. With 4 bases clipped from V and 0 bases from J, the junction kept 12 bases outside the gene matches.

The chain has TRBV28 and TRBJ2-7; no definite D call. The germline V and J ends were trimmed by 5 bases and 9 bases, with 11 bases remaining between them. The CDR3 is made up of 11 amino acids. The germline gives CDR1 MDHEN, CDR2 SYDVKM. Written as DNA, the CDR3 is TGTGCCAGCAGTCTGAGTTCTGGGCAGTACTTC. It yields the protein CASSLSSGQYF. Variable domain in full (rest from reference TRBV28 and TRBJ2-7): DVKVTQSSRYLVKRTGEKVFLECVQDMDHENMFWYRQDPGLGLRLIYFSYDVKMKEKGDIPEGYSVSREKKERFSLILESASTNQTSMYLCASSLSSGQYFGPGTRLTVT.

A few counts support this clone. The rearrangement joins TRBV12-3 or TRBV12-4 to TRBJ1-5, with D unresolved. There are 12 residues in the CDR3. Trimming removed 6 bases from V and 5 bases from J, with 8 bases in between. CDR3: CASRRVDQPQHF. Written as DNA, the CDR3 is TGTGCCAGCAGGAGAGTGGATCAGCCCCAGCATTTT.